The 8 T cell receptor beta chains below were found in one sample sequenced in a study of CD8 T cells in ankylosing spondylitis. TCRdb reanalysed the 5' RACE reads using MiXCR and keeps one entry per CDR3 protein. The table lists tens of thousands of distinct CDR3 sequences, approximately 9.9% of them singletons. The sample taken for sequencing was blood, either unsorted or a sorted T cell fraction (not recorded which). The receptor source for this set is a male donor with ankylosing spondylitis or in good health (not recorded which).

This clonotype showed up many times. The chain employs TRBV27 and TRBJ2-3; TRBD2 is a possible D gene (5 bases). Per germline, CDR1 MNHEY and CDR2 SMNVEV (reference sequence). Trimming shortened V by 6 bases and J by 1 base, and 14 bases separated the two germline ends. The CDR3 runs to 15 residues. CDR3 in DNA: TGTGCCAGCAGCCCGTGGGCGGGCCGCACAGATACGCAGTATTTT. Protein product: CASSPWAGRTDTQYF.

This clonotype showed up many times. This chain joins TRBV30 and TRBJ2-3, with 15 bases aligning to TRBD2. This CDR3 contains 16 residues. V shed 3 bases and J 4 bases; nucleotides not matched to a gene: 5. Germline V gene data show CDR1 as GTSNPN and CDR2 as SVGIG (reference sequence). As DNA, the CDR3 is TGTGCCTGGAGCCGAGGACTAGCGGGGGGGCCAGATACGCAGTATTTT. As protein: CAWSRGLAGGPDTQYF. The full variable domain, its missing parts supplied by reference TRBV30 and TRBJ2-3, is SQTIHQWPATLVQPVGSPLSLECTVEGTSNPNLYWYRQAAGRGLQLLFYSVGIGQISSEVPQNLSASRPQDRQFILSSKKLLLSDSGFYLCAWSRGLAGGPDTQYFGPGTRLTVL.

This clonotype occurred many times. The chain links TRBV5-1 to TRBJ1-1; no reliable D call. Trimming pared 5 bases from V and 7 bases from J, leaving 21 bases between. Germline V gene sequence: CDR1 SGHRS, CDR2 YFSETQ. The CDR3 extends over 15 amino acids. Here the CDR3 reads CASRLSQNSLYEAFF. DNA for the CDR3: TGCGCCAGCAGACTGTCCCAGAATTCTTTGTATGAAGCTTTCTTT.

In this sample, this clonotype turned up many times. The V and J genes are TRBV20-1 and TRBJ2-2; D is possibly TRBD2 (6 bases). Germline CDR1 and CDR2: DFQATT and SNEGSKA (reference sequence). The V gene lost 3 bases and the J gene lost 5 bases, with 13 bases spanning the gap. The CDR3 runs to 14 residues. The CDR3 loop reads CSASFTGVTGELFF. DNA of the CDR3: TGCAGTGCTAGTTTCACGGGGGTAACCGGGGAGCTGTTTTTT.

Note on this clonotype: Possible read error: a much larger clone is one base away. This chain links TRBV5-1 with TRBJ2-5; no firm D call. CDR1 is SGHRS, CDR2 YFSETQ, per germline. The CDR3 has 14 residues. V was trimmed by 2 bases and J by 10 bases, leaving 18 bases between them. Here the CDR3 DNA reads TGCGCCAGCAGCTTAATAGGCCCTCCCTGGGGCCAGTACTTC. Translation: CASSLIGPPWGQYF.

A few counts support this clonotype. The chain is built from TRBV20-1 and TRBJ1-5, with 9 bases identical to TRBD1. V lost 0 bases and J lost 5; bases outside the gene matches: 2. The CDR3 runs 14 residues. Germline CDR1 is DFQATT and CDR2 is SNEGSKA (reference sequence). The CDR3: CSARETGGHQPQHF. Written as DNA, the CDR3 is TGCAGTGCTAGAGAAACAGGGGGCCATCAGCCCCAGCATTTT.

This clonotype was found a few times. The genes are TRBV5-1 and TRBJ2-2, with 8 bases aligning to TRBD2. The CDR3 is 16 residues long. CDR1 and CDR2 from the germline V gene are SGHRS and YFSETQ. Trimming took 4 bases from V and 0 from J; bases not matched to a gene: 5. The CDR3: CASSRTSGTNTGELFF. The CDR3 DNA follows: TGCGCCAGCAGCCGCACTAGCGGAACGAACACCGGGGAGCTGTTTTTT.

This clonotype has at least ten counts. The chain recombines TRBV5-1 with TRBJ2-2; 8 bases are shared with TRBD2. V shed 2 bases, J shed 3 bases, and the junction held 3 bases outside the gene matches. The CDR3 runs to 15 residues. Germline V CDR1 and CDR2: SGHRS, YFSETQ. The CDR3 bases are TGCGCCAGCAGCTTCCTGACTAGCGACACCGGGGAGCTGTTTTTT. It translates to CASSFLTSDTGELFF.